This is a list of T cell receptor beta chains from one sample in a study of cytomegalovirus exposure and HLA in healthy donors. Sequenced by immunoSEQ multiplex PCR; TCRdb stores in-frame clones only, minus some. Seen here are 150,000 to 200,000 clones, 70% to 80% observed once, and the top ten hold approximately 0.36%. What was sequenced was PBMCs. These receptors originate from a male donor in good health and CMV-seropositive. The CDR3 runs from the conserved cysteine through the conserved F or W. Fields, in order: V gene, CDR3 protein.

V gene: TRBV6-5; CDR3 protein: CASSYDMNYGYTF
V gene: TRBV10-3; CDR3 protein: CASMGSLNTEAFF
V gene: TRBV7-6; CDR3 protein: CASSAGTGGNQPQHF
V gene: TRBV5-6; CDR3 protein: CASSFSPEAGMYNEQFF
V gene: TRBV7-2; CDR3 protein: CASSPDSAGYTF
V gene: TRBV5-6; CDR3 protein: CASSPSPGANVLTF
V gene: TRBV2; CDR3 protein: CASSDLSTKGGYNEQFF
V gene: TRBV7-8; CDR3 protein: CASSLRGQELVDGYTF
V gene: TRBV21-1; CDR3 protein: CASSKALTGKIEAFF
V gene: TRBV7-2; CDR3 protein: CASSREGTQYF
V gene: TRBV13; CDR3 protein: CASSLGDSQIKRNIQYF
V gene: TRBV19; CDR3 protein: CATGGAGEGTGELFF
V gene: TRBV25-1; CDR3 protein: CASSKTSRTGGTDTQYF
V gene: TRBV25-1; CDR3 protein: CASSEYRGREAFF
V gene: TRBV7-3; CDR3 protein: CASSPTEGEQYF
V gene: TRBV5-1; CDR3 protein: CASSPRDRGRRAEAFF
V gene: TRBV2; CDR3 protein: CASSPPAGGVYEQYF